These T cell receptor beta chains were read from a single sample in a study of shared clonotypes between healthy human individuals. Sequencing used immunoSEQ multiplex PCR; TCRdb keeps in-frame clones, though not all of them. The table records roughly 2,000,000 clones, roughly 93% of them present only once. The specimen sequenced was naive CD8+ T cells from PBMCs. The receptor source for this set is a man between 18 and 29 years old in good health. Some clones in this sample may be carry-over from other donors' samples. Both conserved end residues are part of each CDR3. The D gene is left open where the match is weak. Expanded clones get a size class; other rows say once, few or many, or leave the size out.

d_call,v_call,j_call,clone_size,cdr3_nt,cdr3_aa
-,TRBV4-3,TRBJ1-1,-,TGCGCCAGCAGCCGCCTCACAGACGCGAGCACTGAAGCTTTCTTT,CASSRLTDASTEAFF
-,TRBV4-3,TRBJ2-1,-,TGCGCCAGCAGCCAGGGCCTCCGCTACAATGAGCAGTTCTTC,CASSQGLRYNEQFF
-,TRBV2,TRBJ1-1,-,TGTGCCAGCAGTGACAGGGGAGGAACTGAAGCTTTCTTT,CASSDRGGTEAFF
-,TRBV28,TRBJ1-1,-,TGTGCCAGCAGCCGGCTACCCAGCCTCGAACAGGGAACTGAAGCTTTCTTT,CASSRLPSLEQGTEAFF
-,TRBV4-3,TRBJ1-3,-,TGCGCCAGCAGCCAAGATCGTCGAGGGGCTGGAAACACCATATATTTT,CASSQDRRGAGNTIYF
-,TRBV6-1,TRBJ2-7,-,TGTGCCAGCAGAGCCCGGGAGTTGACCTCCTACGAGCAGTACTTC,CASRARELTSYEQYF
-,TRBV28,TRBJ1-5,-,TGTGCCAGCAGTTTTGATCTCGAGTTTCAGCCCCAGCATTTT,CASSFDLEFQPQHF
-,TRBV28,TRBJ2-7,-,TGTGCCAGCAGTACACGGGGGGCGGTCTACGAGCAGTACTTC,CASSTRGAVYEQYF
TRBD1,TRBV7-9,TRBJ2-1,-,TGTGCCAGCAGCTCAGTCCTGGGACAGGGACCGAGCTCCTACAATGAGCAGTTCTTC,CASSSVLGQGPSSYNEQFF
-,TRBV19,TRBJ2-7,-,TGTGCCAGTAGTTCGGGACAAAACTACGAGCAGTACTTC,CASSSGQNYEQYF
-,TRBV2,TRBJ2-1,-,TGTGCCAGCAGTGAGTTTAGAAATGCTGGTGAGCAGTTCTTC,CASSEFRNAGEQFF
-,TRBV9,TRBJ2-6,once,TGTGCCAGCAGTTATAGGAGCAAGGGAAAGGACTCTGGGGCCAACGTCCTGACTTTC,CASSYRSKGKDSGANVLTF
-,TRBV5-4,TRBJ2-7,-,TGTGCCAGCAGCCTAGCCGCGGATCGTAACACCTACGAGCAGTACTTC,CASSLAADRNTYEQYF
TRBD2,TRBV13,TRBJ2-1,-,TGTGCCAGCACTAGCGGGAGGGCCAATGAGCAGTTCTTC,CASTSGRANEQFF
-,TRBV15,TRBJ1-3,-,TGTGCCACCAGCGGATTCTTGACTGACTCCCCGGACACCATATATTTT,CATSGFLTDSPDTIYF
TRBD2,TRBV7-6,TRBJ2-1,-,TGTGCCAGCAGCTTAGAGATAGCGGGAAGCTCCTACAATGAGCAGTTCTTC,CASSLEIAGSSYNEQFF
-,TRBV19,TRBJ1-5,-,TGTGCCAGTAGTATAAGTCCAATACGAGTTAGCAATCAGCCCCAGCATTTT,CASSISPIRVSNQPQHF